This T cell receptor beta chain came from a study of T-cell reconstitution after alpha-beta-depleted transplantation in children. The authors prepared the TCRbeta library with unique molecular identifiers. TCRdb reanalysed the PCR reads using MiXCR and keeps one entry per CDR3 protein. This sample carries roughly 100,000 distinct CDR3 sequences, roughly 8% of them seen once, and the ten largest clones take roughly 7%. Between the trimmed V and J ends, which lost 5 bases and 1 base, there was a span of 14 bases. The germline gives CDR1 SGHVS, CDR2 FNYEAQ. The CDR3 spans 15 residues. In this sample, this clonotype turned up many times.

The source of this sequence is a human donor who donated a stem cell graft to a child with congenital amegakaryocytic thrombocytopenia. The starting material was PBMCs from the stem cell graft donor, obtained from the stem cell graft. The rearrangement links TRBV7-6 to TRBJ2-5; either TRBD1 or TRBD2 may supply D (6 bases each). CDR3 protein: CASSTRLGGQETQYF. The DNA for the CDR3 is TGTGCCAGCAGCACCAGACTAGGGGGCCAAGAGACCCAGTACTTC.